A selection of T cell receptor beta chains follows, all from one sample in a study of cytomegalovirus exposure and HLA in healthy donors. This table comes from immunoSEQ multiplex PCR, and its TCRdb copy is limited to in-frame clones, with some not included. The profile shows about 130,000 clones, approximately 89% of them singletons. The sequencing input was PBMCs. The source of these receptors is a woman in her late teens or twenties in good health and CMV-seropositive. CDR3s include the opening cysteine and the closing phenylalanine or tryptophan. D genes are given only for firm matches. Clone size is shown for a subset of rows, as once, few, many or a class of expanded clone.

cdr3_aa	cdr3_nt	v_call	cdr3_length	d_call	j_call	clone_size
CASSPSTSGGTSYEQYF	TGTGCCAGCAGTCCCTCGACTAGCGGGGGGACCTCCTACGAGCAGTACTTC	TRBV28	17	TRBD2	TRBJ2-7	.
CAISGGGQGNSPLHF	TGTGCCATCAGTGGGGGGGGCCAGGGGAATTCACCCCTCCACTTT	TRBV10-3	15	.	TRBJ1-6	.
CASSVAGTNNEQFF	TGTGCCAGCAGTGTCGCGGGAACTAACAATGAGCAGTTCTTC	TRBV6-4	14	.	TRBJ2-1	.
CAISGTGESTEAFF	TGTGCCATCAGTGGTACAGGGGAGAGCACTGAAGCTTTCTTT	TRBV10-3	14	TRBD1	TRBJ1-1	.
CASSPGEGADTEAFF	TGTGCCAGCAGCCCCGGTGAGGGCGCGGACACTGAAGCTTTCTTT	TRBV4-2	15	.	TRBJ1-1	.
CASVTADRAETQYF	TGTGCTAGTGTAACGGCCGACAGGGCAGAGACCCAGTACTTC	TRBV12-5	14	TRBD1	TRBJ2-5	.
CASGLPRGVDYEQYF	TGTGCTAGTGGTTTGCCCCGGGGGGTGGACTACGAGCAGTACTTC	TRBV12-5	15	TRBD2	TRBJ2-7	.
CASSESDSPSCDEQFF	TGCGCCAGCAGTGAGTCGGACTCCCCTTCATGCGATGAGCAGTTCTTC	TRBV10-1	16	.	TRBJ2-1	.
CASSLEGGRIAEAFF	TGCGCCAGCAGCTTGGAAGGAGGGCGCATAGCGGAAGCTTTCTTT	TRBV5-1	15	.	TRBJ1-1	.
CAWSPVAGGTDTQYF	TGTGCCTGGAGTCCAGTAGCGGGGGGCACAGATACGCAGTATTTT	TRBV30	15	TRBD2	TRBJ2-3	.
CASSSAGLASGNTIYF	TGTGCCAGCAGCTCGGCCGGACTTGCCTCTGGAAACACCATATATTTT	TRBV7-8	16	.	TRBJ1-3	.
CASSLNSATNEKLFF	TGCGCCAGCAGCTTGAACAGTGCAACTAATGAAAAACTGTTTTTT	TRBV5-1	15	.	TRBJ1-4	.
CASSPLRGGARDTQYF	TGTGCCAGCAGTCCCCTTCGCGGGGGGGCCAGGGATACGCAGTATTTT	TRBV2	16	TRBD2	TRBJ2-3	.
CASSDPGRGTHF	TGTGCCAGCAGTGACCCCGGCCGGGGAACGCATTTT	TRBV6-1	12	.	TRBJ1-5	.
CASSLGGGREETQYF	TGTGCCAGCAGCTTAGGCGGGGGAAGGGAAGAGACCCAGTACTTC	TRBV7-6	15	TRBD2	TRBJ2-5	.
CASSLESGGASQPQHF	TGTGCCAGCAGCTTAGAGAGCGGGGGCGCATCTCAGCCCCAGCATTTT	TRBV7-6	16	.	TRBJ1-5	.
CASSPGGEAQHF	TGTGCCAGCAGCCCAGGGGGCGAAGCCCAGCATTTT	TRBV6-6	12	TRBD1	TRBJ1-5	once
CASSFSGGAHEQFF	TGTGCCAGCAGCTTTAGCGGGGGGGCCCATGAGCAGTTCTTC	TRBV7-8	14	TRBD2	TRBJ2-1	.
CASSQESPGNEQFF	TGTGCCAGCAGCCAAGAGAGCCCTGGTAATGAGCAGTTCTTC	TRBV4-2	14	.	TRBJ2-1	.
CATSNFSVGYTF	TGTGCCACCAGCAATTTTTCGGTTGGCTACACCTTC	TRBV15	12	.	TRBJ1-2	.
CASSLTGMNTEAFF	TGTGCCAGCAGCTTGACGGGGATGAACACTGAAGCTTTCTTT	TRBV9	14	.	TRBJ1-1	.
CASSSVGSLNEQFF	TGTGCCAGCAGCTCCGTTGGTAGCCTCAATGAGCAGTTCTTC	TRBV7-9	14	.	TRBJ2-1	.
CASSVSEWDTQYF	TGTGCCAGCAGCGTAAGCGAGTGGGATACGCAGTATTTT	TRBV9	13	.	TRBJ2-3	.
CASSLSGVQETQYF	TGCGCCAGCAGCTTGTCGGGGGTCCAAGAGACCCAGTACTTC	TRBV5-1	14	.	TRBJ2-5	.
CASSGWSGGPTGELFF	TGTGCCAGCAGTGGGTGGAGCGGGGGGCCCACCGGGGAGCTGTTTTTT	TRBV25-1	16	TRBD2	TRBJ2-2	.
CASSYGGFDYGYTF	TGCGCCAGCAGTTATGGGGGCTTTGACTATGGCTACACCTTC	TRBV5-1	14	.	TRBJ1-2	.
CASGFAPGQGWDTIYF	TGTGCTAGTGGTTTTGCTCCGGGACAGGGATGGGACACCATATATTTT	TRBV12-5	16	TRBD1	TRBJ1-3	.
CASSNVRQNTEAFF	TGTGCCAGCAGCAATGTGCGTCAAAACACTGAAGCTTTCTTT	TRBV21-1	14	.	TRBJ1-1	few
CASSLVNTEAFF	TGTGCCAGCTCACTCGTGAACACTGAAGCTTTCTTT	TRBV18	12	.	TRBJ1-1	.
CASSTRSGDYEQYF	TGTGCCAGCAGCACACGGTCAGGTGACTACGAGCAGTACTTC	TRBV7-8	14	.	TRBJ2-7	.
CASSLKGRSEQYF	TGTGCCAGCAGCTTAAAGGGGCGAAGCGAGCAGTACTTC	TRBV11-3	13	.	TRBJ2-7	.
CASMGRAYVESGANVLTF	TGTGCCAGCATGGGCAGGGCATATGTGGAGTCTGGGGCCAACGTCCTGACTTTC	TRBV27	18	.	TRBJ2-6	.
CASSGRDSEENQPQHF	TGTGCCAGCAGTGGCCGGGACAGCGAGGAGAATCAGCCCCAGCATTTT	TRBV6-4	16	TRBD1	TRBJ1-5	.
CASSPIVGTGFVDEQFF	TGTGCCAGCAGCCCAATAGTGGGGACAGGGTTCGTGGATGAGCAGTTCTTC	TRBV28	17	TRBD1	TRBJ2-1	.
CASSQERGTHNTGELFF	TGCGCCAGCAGCCAAGAAAGAGGGACTCATAACACCGGGGAGCTGTTTTTT	TRBV4-1	17	.	TRBJ2-2	.
CASSADRGEQYF	TGTGCCAGCAGCGCAGACAGGGGCGAGCAGTACTTC	TRBV7-2	12	TRBD1	TRBJ2-7	.
CSTGGRDTEAFF	TGCAGCACCGGGGGGCGCGACACTGAAGCTTTCTTT	TRBV29-1	12	.	TRBJ1-1	few
CASSIGPPYEQYF	TGTGCCAGCAGCATTGGCCCGCCCTACGAGCAGTACTTC	TRBV7-6	13	.	TRBJ2-7	once
CASRLGSEQYF	TGTGCCAGCAGATTGGGGAGCGAGCAGTACTTC	TRBV27	11	.	TRBJ2-7	.
CASSHGVDTEAFF	TGCGCCAGCAGCCACGGGGTCGACACTGAAGCTTTCTTT	TRBV5-1	13	.	TRBJ1-1	.
CASGGTANTEAFF	TGTGCCAGCGGGGGGACGGCGAACACTGAAGCTTTCTTT	TRBV11-2	13	.	TRBJ1-1	few
CSARWTGEQYF	TGCAGTGCTAGGTGGACAGGCGAGCAGTACTTC	TRBV20-1	11	TRBD1	TRBJ2-7	.
CASSRGLAGTGADTQYF	TGCGCCAGCAGCAGGGGACTAGCGGGGACCGGGGCAGATACGCAGTATTTT	TRBV5-1	17	TRBD2	TRBJ2-3	.
CASSFTLHWDSQETQYF	TGTGCCAGCAGTTTCACCCTTCACTGGGACAGTCAAGAGACCCAGTACTTC	TRBV28	17	TRBD1	TRBJ2-5	once
CASSPLGGFYGYTF	TGTGCCAGCAGTCCCCTCGGGGGGTTCTATGGCTACACCTTC	TRBV6-6	14	.	TRBJ1-2	.
CASSLKPGYESYEQYF	TGTGCCAGCAGCTTGAAGCCAGGGTACGAATCCTACGAGCAGTACTTC	TRBV5-6	16	.	TRBJ2-7	.
CASSLDRAYEQYF	TGTGCCAGCAGCCTCGACAGGGCCTACGAGCAGTACTTC	TRBV6-6	13	TRBD1	TRBJ2-7	.
CASSSRGILGAAMGEQYF	TGTGCCAGCAGCTCACGGGGGATCTTAGGGGCCGCTATGGGAGAGCAGTACTTC	TRBV11-2	18	.	TRBJ2-7	.
CASSFPGNSNQPQHF	TGTGCCAGCAGTTTCCCAGGAAATAGCAATCAGCCCCAGCATTTT	TRBV28	15	.	TRBJ1-5	.
CASGSGQGSNEQFF	TGTGCCAGCGGATCGGGACAGGGCTCCAATGAGCAGTTCTTC	TRBV6-1	14	TRBD1	TRBJ2-1	.
CASSFGTSDEQFF	TGTGCCAGCAGCTTCGGGACTAGCGATGAGCAGTTCTTC	TRBV5-6	13	TRBD2	TRBJ2-1	.
CASRRFLSSGYTF	TGTGCCAGCAGGAGGTTCCTTTCCTCGGGCTACACCTTC	TRBV28	13	.	TRBJ1-2	.
CASSYGGASYNEQFF	TGTGCCAGCAGTTACGGGGGGGCCTCCTACAATGAGCAGTTCTTC	TRBV6-5	15	.	TRBJ2-1	.
CASSGGLARSTDTQYF	TGTGCCAGCAGCGGGGGACTAGCGCGGTCCACAGATACGCAGTATTTT	TRBV5-4	16	TRBD2	TRBJ2-3	.
CASNAGVTDTQYF	TGCGCCAGCAACGCGGGGGTCACAGATACGCAGTATTTT	TRBV5-1	13	TRBD2	TRBJ2-3	.